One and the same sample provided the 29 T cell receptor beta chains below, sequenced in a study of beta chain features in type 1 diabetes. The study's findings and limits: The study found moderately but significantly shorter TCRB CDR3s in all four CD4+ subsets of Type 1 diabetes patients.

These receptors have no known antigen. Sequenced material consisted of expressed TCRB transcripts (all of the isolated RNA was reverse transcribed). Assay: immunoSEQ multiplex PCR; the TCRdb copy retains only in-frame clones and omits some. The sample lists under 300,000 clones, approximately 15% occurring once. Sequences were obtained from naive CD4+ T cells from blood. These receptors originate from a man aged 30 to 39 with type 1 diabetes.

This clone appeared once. The CDR3 nucleotides read TGTGCCAGCAGCGCCGTTGGGCTCCTTAATTCCTACGAGCAGTACTTC. Its translation is CASSAVGLLNSYEQYF. The chain links TRBV21-1 to TRBJ2-7; TRBD1, as called in the table, went unchecked against the DNA. TRBV21-1 is a known pseudogene. CDR3 length equals 16 residues.

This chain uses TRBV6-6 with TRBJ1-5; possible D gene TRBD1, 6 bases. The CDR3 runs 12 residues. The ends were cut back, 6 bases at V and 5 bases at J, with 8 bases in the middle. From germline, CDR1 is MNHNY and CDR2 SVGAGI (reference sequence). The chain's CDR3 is CASSSGDQPQHF. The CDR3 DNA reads TGTGCCAGCAGCTCAGGGGATCAGCCCCAGCATTTT.

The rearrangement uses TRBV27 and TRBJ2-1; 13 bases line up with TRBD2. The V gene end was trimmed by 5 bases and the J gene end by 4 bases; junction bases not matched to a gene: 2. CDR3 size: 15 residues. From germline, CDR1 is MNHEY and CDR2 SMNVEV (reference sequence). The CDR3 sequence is CASSGGLAGYNEQFF. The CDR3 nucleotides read TGTGCCAGCAGTGGGGGACTAGCGGGGTACAATGAGCAGTTCTTC.

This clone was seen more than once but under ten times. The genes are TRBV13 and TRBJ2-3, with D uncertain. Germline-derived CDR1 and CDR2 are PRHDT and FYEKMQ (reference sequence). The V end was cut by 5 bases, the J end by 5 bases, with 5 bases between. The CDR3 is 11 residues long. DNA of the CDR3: TGTGCCAGCAGCGAGCGAGATACGCAGTATTTT. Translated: CASSERDTQYF.

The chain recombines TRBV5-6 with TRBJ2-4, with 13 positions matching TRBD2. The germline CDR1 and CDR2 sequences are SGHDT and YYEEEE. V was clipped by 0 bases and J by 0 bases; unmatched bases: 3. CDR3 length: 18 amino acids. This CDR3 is CASSLGTSGGVAKNIQYF. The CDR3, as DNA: TGTGCCAGCAGCTTGGGGACTAGCGGGGGAGTAGCCAAAAACATTCAGTACTTC.

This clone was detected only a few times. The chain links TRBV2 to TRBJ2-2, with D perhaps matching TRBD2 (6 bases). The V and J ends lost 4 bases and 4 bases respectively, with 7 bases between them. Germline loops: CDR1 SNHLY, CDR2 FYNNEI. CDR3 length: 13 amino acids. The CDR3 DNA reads TGTGCCAGCAGTGGGGGACTCACCGGGGAGCTGTTTTTT. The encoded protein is CASSGGLTGELFF.

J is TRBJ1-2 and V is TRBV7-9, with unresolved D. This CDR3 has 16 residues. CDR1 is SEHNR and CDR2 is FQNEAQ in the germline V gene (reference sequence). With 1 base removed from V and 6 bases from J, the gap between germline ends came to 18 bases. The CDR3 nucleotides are TGTGCCAGCAGCTTAGGGACTAGGACGTTCAGCGATGGCTACACCTTC. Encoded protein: CASSLGTRTFSDGYTF.

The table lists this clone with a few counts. CDR3 protein: CASSWDRVVGEQYF. The DNA for the CDR3 is TGTGCCAGCAGCTGGGACAGGGTGGTAGGCGAGCAGTACTTC. The gene calls are TRBV7-2 and TRBJ2-7, with 9 nucleotides matching TRBD1. The CDR3 is 14 residues long. CDR1 is SGHTA and CDR2 is FQGNSA in the germline V gene. With V trimmed by 4 bases and J by 6 bases, 7 bases remained unmatched.

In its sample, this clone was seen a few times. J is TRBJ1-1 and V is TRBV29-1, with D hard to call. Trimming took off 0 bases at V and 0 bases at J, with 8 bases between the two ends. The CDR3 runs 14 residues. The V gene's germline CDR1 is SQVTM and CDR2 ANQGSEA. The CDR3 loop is CSVEEVRMNTEAFF. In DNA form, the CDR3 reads TGCAGCGTTGAAGAGGTGAGAATGAACACTGAAGCTTTCTTT.

The CDR3 protein is CASSYQRTGGRETQYF. CDR3 DNA sequence: TGTGCCAGCAGCTACCAACGGACAGGGGGAAGAGAGACCCAGTACTTC. The rearrangement uses TRBV5-6 and TRBJ2-5, with 10 bases lining up with TRBD1. The CDR3 has 16 amino acids. In germline, CDR1 is SGHDT, CDR2 YYEEEE. J lost 4 bases, V lost 3 bases, and 9 bases had no gene match.

CDR3: CSVLGLPNYNEQFF. The CDR3 DNA follows: TGCAGCGTTCTCGGACTACCCAATTACAATGAGCAGTTCTTC. The rearrangement joins TRBV29-1 to TRBJ2-1; tentatively, D is TRBD2 (6 bases). The CDR3 totals 14 residues. Trimming shortened V by 5 bases and J by 4 bases, and 15 bases separated the two germline ends. Germline-derived CDR1 and CDR2 are SQVTM and ANQGSEA.

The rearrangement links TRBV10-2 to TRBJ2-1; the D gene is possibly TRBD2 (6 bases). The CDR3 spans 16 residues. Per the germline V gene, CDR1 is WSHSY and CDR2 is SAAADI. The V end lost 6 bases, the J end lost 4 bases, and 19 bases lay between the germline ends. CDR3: CASSTPSGAGYNEQFF. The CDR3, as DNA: TGCGCCAGCAGCACCCCGAGTGGGGCGGGGTACAATGAGCAGTTCTTC.

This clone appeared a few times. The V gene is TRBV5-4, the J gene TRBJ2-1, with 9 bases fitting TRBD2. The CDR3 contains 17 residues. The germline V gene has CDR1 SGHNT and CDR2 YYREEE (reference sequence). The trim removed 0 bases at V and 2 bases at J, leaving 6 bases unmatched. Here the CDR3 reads CASSLGLASGTYNEQFF. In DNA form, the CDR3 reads TGTGCCAGCAGCTTGGGTCTGGCTAGCGGGACCTACAATGAGCAGTTCTTC.

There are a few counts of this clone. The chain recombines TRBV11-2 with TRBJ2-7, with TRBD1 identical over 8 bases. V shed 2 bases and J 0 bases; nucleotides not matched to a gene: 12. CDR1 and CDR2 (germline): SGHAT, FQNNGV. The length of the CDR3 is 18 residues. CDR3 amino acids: CASSLMWTGKVNSYEQYF. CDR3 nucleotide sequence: TGTGCCAGCAGCTTAATGTGGACAGGGAAAGTCAACTCCTACGAGCAGTACTTC.

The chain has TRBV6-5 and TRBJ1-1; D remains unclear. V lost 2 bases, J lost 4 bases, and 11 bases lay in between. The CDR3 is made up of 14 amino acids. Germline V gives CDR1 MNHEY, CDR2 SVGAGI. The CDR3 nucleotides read TGTGCCAGCAGTTACAGGGAGAAGGCCACTGAAGCTTTCTTT. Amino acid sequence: CASSYREKATEAFF.

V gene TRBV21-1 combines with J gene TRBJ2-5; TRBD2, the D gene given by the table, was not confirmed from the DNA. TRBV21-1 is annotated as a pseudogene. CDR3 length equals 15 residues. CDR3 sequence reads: CASSVQLADQETQYF. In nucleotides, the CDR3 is TGTGCCAGCAGCGTACAACTAGCCGACCAAGAGACCCAGTACTTC.

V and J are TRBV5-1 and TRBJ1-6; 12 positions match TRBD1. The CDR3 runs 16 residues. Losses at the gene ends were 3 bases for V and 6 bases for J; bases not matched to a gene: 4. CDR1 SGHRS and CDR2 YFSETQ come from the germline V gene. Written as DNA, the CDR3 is TGCGCCAGCAGCTCCGGGACAGGGGGCTCTAATTCACCCCTCCACTTT. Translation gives CASSSGTGGSNSPLHF.

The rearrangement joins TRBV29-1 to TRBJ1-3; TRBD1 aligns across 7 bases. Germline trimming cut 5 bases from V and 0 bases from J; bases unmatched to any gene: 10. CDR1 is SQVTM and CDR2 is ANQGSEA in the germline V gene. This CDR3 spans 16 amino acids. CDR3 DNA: TGCAGCGTTCGACGACAGGGAGCATTCTCTGGAAACACCATATATTTT. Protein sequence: CSVRRQGAFSGNTIYF.

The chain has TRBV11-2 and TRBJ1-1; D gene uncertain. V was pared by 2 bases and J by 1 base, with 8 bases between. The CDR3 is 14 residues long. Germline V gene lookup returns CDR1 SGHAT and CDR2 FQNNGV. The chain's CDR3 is CASSLWLTNTEAFF. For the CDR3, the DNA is TGTGCCAGCAGCTTATGGCTTACGAACACTGAAGCTTTCTTT.

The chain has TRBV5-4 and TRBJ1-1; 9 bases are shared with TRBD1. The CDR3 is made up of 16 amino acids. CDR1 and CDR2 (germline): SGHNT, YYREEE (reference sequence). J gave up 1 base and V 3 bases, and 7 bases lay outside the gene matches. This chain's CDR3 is CASSSWTGARNTEAFF. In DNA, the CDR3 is TGTGCCAGCAGCTCATGGACAGGGGCGAGGAACACTGAAGCTTTCTTT.

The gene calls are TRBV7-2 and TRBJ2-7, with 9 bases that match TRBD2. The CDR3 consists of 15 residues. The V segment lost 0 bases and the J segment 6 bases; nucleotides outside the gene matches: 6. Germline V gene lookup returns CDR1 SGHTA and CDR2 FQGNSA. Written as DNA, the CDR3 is TGTGCCAGCAGCTTAGCGGCGGGAGGGCCCTTCGAGCAGTACTTC. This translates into CASSLAAGGPFEQYF.

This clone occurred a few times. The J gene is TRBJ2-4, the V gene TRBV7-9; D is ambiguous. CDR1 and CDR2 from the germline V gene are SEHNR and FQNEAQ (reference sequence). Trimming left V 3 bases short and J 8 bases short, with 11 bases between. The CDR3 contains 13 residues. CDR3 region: CASSLPGNDIQYF. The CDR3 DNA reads TGTGCCAGCAGCTTGCCCGGTAATGACATTCAGTACTTC.

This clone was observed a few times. As DNA, the CDR3 is TGCGCCAGCAGCCGCAGGACATCCTACAATGAGCAGTTCTTC. It yields the protein CASSRRTSYNEQFF. The V call is TRBV5-1, the J call TRBJ2-1; TRBD1 might be the D (5 bases). This CDR3 region has 14 residues. Trimming took off 4 bases at V and 1 base at J, with 9 bases between the two ends. CDR1 is SGHRS and CDR2 is YFSETQ in the germline V gene. The full variable domain, its missing parts supplied by reference TRBV5-1 and TRBJ2-1, is KAGVTQTPRYLIKTRGQQVTLSCSPISGHRSVSWYQQTPGQGLQFLFEYFSETQRNKGNFPGRFSGRQFSNSRSEMNVSTLELGDSALYLCASSRRTSYNEQFFGPGTRLTVL.

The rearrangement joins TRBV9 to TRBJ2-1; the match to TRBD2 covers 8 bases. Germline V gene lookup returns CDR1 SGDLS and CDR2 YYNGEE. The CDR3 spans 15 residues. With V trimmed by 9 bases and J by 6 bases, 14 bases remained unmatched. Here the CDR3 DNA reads TGTGCCACCAACGCGGGGGGCAACCCTTCCAATGAGCAGTTCTTC. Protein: CATNAGGNPSNEQFF. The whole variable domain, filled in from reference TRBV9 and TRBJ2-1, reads DSGVTQTPKHLITATGQRVTLRCSPRSGDLSVYWYQQSLDQGLQFLIQYYNGEERAKGNILERFSAQQFPDLHSELNLSSLELGDSALYFCATNAGGNPSNEQFFGPGTRLTVL.

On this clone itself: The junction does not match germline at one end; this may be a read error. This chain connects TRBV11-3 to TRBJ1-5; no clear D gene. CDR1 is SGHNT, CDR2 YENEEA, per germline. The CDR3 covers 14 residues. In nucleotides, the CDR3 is TGTGCCAGCAGCTTTTTCGGTAGCGATCAGCCCCAGCATTTT. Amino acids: CASSFFGSDQPQHF.

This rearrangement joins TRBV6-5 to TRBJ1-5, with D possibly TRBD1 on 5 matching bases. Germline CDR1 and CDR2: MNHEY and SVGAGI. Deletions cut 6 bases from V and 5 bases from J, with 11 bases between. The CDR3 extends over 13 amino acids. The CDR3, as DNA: TGTGCCAGCAGCGCAGGGTTAGATCAGCCCCAGCATTTT. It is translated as CASSAGLDQPQHF.

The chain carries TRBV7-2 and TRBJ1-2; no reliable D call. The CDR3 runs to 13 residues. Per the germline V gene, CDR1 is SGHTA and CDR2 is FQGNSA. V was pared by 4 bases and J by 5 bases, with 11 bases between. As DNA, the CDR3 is TGTGCCAGCAGCTCCCTAGACCTATATGGCTACACCTTC. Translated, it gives CASSSLDLYGYTF.

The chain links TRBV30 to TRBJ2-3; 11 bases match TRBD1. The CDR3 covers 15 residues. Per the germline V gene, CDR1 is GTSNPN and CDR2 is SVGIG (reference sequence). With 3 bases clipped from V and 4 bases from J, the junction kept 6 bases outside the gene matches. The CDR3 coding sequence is TGTGCCTGGAGGTTCGGACAGGGGGCCCCAGATACGCAGTATTTT. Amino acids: CAWRFGQGAPDTQYF.

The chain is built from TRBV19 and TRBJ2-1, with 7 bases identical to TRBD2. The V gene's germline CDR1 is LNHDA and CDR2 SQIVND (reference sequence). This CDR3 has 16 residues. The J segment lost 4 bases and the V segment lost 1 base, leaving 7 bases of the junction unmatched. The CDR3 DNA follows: TGTGCCAGTAGTATAGCAGCAGCGGGACCATACAATGAGCAGTTCTTC. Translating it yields CASSIAAAGPYNEQFF.